This TCR beta chain was captured in a study of T cells in Graves' hyperthyroidism and ophthalmopathy. Study-wide background: Before treatment of any kind, peripheral blood was taken at initial diagnosis.

In this sample, this clonotype turned up many times. What it binds is unknown. Findings of the study overall: Classification by a 13 V-J model distinguished ophthalmopathy from stable hyperthyroidism. Blood also showed most of the thyroid clonotypes that were expanded above 0.001.

There were TCR beta CDR3 regions amplified from RNA transcripts. A set of HTBI primers served as the primers for a first-round RT-PCR of the TCR CDR3. TCRdb reprocessed the multiplex PCR reads with MiXCR, giving one entry per CDR3 protein. In the table there are about 260,000 distinct CDR3 sequences, about 16% of which are singletons. Sequenced: blood. This clonotype originated in a woman under 30 with Graves' ophthalmopathy.

The CDR3 nucleotides are TGTGCCAGCAGTGATTCGCGGGGGGGCCAACTATGGGAGCAGTTCTTC. It yields the protein CASSDSRGGQLWEQFF. This chain links TRBV2 with TRBJ2-1; TRBD2 matches at 9 bases. Trimming cost V 3 bases and J 10 bases; bases outside gene matches: 13. Germline V gives CDR1 SNHLY, CDR2 FYNNEI. The CDR3 covers 16 residues. Complete variable domain (other parts from reference TRBV2 and TRBJ2-1): EPEVTQTPSHQVTQMGQEVILRCVPISNHLYFYWYRQILGQKVEFLVSFYNNEISEKSEIFDDQFSVERPDGSNFTLKIRSTKLEDSAMYFCASSDSRGGQLWEQFFGPGTRLTVL.